This T cell receptor beta chain was recorded in a study of control samples from healthy donors and cancer patients. In germline, CDR1 is SEHNR, CDR2 FQNEAQ (reference sequence). The germline V and J ends were trimmed by 1 base and 8 bases, with 5 bases remaining between them. The CDR3 length is 12 residues. The method was immunoSEQ multiplex PCR; TCRdb's version includes in-frame clones alone and lacks a portion of them. The profile covers more than 90,000 clones, with roughly 89% appearing a single time and about 7.8% taken by the ten largest. The TCR comes from a man between 25 and 39 years old in good health. The sample consisted of blood. The chain links TRBV7-9 to TRBJ1-4; D uncertain. In nucleotides, the CDR3 is TGTGCCAGCAGCTTAGTTACGGAAAAACTGTTTTTT. Amino acid sequence: CASSLVTEKLFF.